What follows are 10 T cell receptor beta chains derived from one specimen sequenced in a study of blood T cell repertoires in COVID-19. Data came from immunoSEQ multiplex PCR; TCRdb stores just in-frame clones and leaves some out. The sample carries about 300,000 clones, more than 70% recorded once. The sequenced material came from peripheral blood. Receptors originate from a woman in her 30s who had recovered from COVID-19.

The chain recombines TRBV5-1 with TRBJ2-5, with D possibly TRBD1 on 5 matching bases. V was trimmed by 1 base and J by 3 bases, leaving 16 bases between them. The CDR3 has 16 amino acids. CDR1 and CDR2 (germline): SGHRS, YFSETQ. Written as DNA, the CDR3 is TGCGCCAGCAGCTTGTTAGGCCAGGGATCTAAAGAGACCCAGTACTTC. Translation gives CASSLLGQGSKETQYF.

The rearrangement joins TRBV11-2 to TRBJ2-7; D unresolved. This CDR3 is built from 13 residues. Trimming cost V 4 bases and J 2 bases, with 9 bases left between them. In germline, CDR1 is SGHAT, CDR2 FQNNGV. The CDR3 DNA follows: TGTGCCAGCAGCTCACTGGCGGCCTACGAGCAGTACTTC. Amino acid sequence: CASSSLAAYEQYF.

In DNA, the CDR3 is TGTGCCAGCAATTACCTCCCGATGAGAAGCAATCAGCCCCAGCATTTT. Its translation is CASNYLPMRSNQPQHF. This chain joins TRBV28 and TRBJ1-5; the D is unclear. CDR3 length: 16 residues. The V end lost 7 bases, the J end lost 1 base, and 17 bases lay between the germline ends. Per germline, CDR1 MDHEN and CDR2 SYDVKM. Full variable domain (outside the CDR3, taken from reference TRBV28 and TRBJ1-5): DVKVTQSSRYLVKRTGEKVFLECVQDMDHENMFWYRQDPGLGLRLIYFSYDVKMKEKGDIPEGYSVSREKKERFSLILESASTNQTSMYLCASNYLPMRSNQPQHFGDGTRLSIL.

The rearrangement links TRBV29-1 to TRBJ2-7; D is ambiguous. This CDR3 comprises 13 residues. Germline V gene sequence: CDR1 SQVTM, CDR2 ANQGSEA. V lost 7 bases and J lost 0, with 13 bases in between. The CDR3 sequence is CSGALGSSYEQYF. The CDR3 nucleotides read TGCAGCGGGGCTCTGGGCAGCTCCTACGAGCAGTACTTC.

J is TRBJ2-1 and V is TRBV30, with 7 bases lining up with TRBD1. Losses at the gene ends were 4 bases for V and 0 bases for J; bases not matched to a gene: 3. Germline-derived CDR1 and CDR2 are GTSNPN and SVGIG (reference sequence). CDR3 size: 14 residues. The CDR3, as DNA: TGTGCCTGGATCCGGGACAGCTCCTACAATGAGCAGTTCTTC. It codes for CAWIRDSSYNEQFF.

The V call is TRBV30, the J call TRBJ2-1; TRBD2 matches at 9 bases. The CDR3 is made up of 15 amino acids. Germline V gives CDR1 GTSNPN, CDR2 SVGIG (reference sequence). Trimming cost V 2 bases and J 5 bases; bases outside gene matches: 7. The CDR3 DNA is TGTGCCTGGAGTTCGCCAGCGGGGGGTCACAATGAGCAGTTCTTC. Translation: CAWSSPAGGHNEQFF.

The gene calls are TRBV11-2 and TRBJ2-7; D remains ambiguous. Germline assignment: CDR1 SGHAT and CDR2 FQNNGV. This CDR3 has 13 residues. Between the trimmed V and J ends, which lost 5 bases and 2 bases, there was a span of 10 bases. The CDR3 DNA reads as TGTGCCAGCAGCCAACAACGCCCCTACGAGCAGTACTTC. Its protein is CASSQQRPYEQYF. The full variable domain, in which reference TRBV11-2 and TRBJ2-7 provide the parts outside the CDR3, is EAGVAQSPRYKIIEKRQSVAFWCNPISGHATLYWYQQILGQGPKLLIQFQNNGVVDDSQLPKDRFSAERLKGVDSTLKIQPAKLEDSAVYLCASSQQRPYEQYFGPGTRLTVT.

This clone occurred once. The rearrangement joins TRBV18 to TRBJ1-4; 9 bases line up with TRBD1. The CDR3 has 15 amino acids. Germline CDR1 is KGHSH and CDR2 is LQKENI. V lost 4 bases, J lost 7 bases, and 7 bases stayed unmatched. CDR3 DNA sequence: TGTGCCAGCTCACGGGAACAGGGGGCTGGTGAAAAACTGTTTTTT. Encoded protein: CASSREQGAGEKLFF.

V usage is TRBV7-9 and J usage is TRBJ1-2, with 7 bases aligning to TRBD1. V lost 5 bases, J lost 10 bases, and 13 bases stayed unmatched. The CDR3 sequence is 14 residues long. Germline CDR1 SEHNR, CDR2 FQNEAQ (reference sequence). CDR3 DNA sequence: TGTGCCAGCAGCCAGAAAGGACAGGCGCAAGACTACACCTTC. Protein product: CASSQKGQAQDYTF.

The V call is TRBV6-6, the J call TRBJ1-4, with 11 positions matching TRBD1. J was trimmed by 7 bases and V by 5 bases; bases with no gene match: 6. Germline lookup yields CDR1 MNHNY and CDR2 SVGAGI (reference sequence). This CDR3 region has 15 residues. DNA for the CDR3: TGTGCCAGCAGTGGACAGGGGGCGCGGGTTGAAAAACTGTTTTTT. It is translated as CASSGQGARVEKLFF.